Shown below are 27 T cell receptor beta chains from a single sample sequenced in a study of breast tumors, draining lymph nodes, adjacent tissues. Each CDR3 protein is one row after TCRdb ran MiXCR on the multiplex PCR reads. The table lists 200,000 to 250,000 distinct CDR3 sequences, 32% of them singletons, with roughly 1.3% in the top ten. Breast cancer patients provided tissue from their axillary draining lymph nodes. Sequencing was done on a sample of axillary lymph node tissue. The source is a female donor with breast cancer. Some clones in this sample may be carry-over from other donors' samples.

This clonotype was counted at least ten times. CDR3 sequence reads: CASSTRQGAFSYEQYF. The CDR3 DNA reads TGTGCCAGCAGTACTAGACAGGGGGCCTTCTCCTACGAGCAGTACTTC. The rearrangement joins TRBV6-2 or TRBV6-3 to TRBJ2-7; 10 positions agree with TRBD1. CDR1 and CDR2 (germline): MNHEY, SVGEGT. V dropped 5 bases and J dropped 0; count of bases not matched to a gene: 7. The CDR3 has 16 amino acids.

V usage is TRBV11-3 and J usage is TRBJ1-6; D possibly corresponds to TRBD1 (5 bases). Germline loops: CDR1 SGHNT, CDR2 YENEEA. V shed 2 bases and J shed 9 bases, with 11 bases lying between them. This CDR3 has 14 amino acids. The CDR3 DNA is TGTGCCAGCAGCTTAACAGGATCCGCTTCACCCCTCCACTTT. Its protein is CASSLTGSASPLHF. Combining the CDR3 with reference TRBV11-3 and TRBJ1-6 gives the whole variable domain EAGVVQSPRYKIIEKKQPVAFWCNPISGHNTLYWYLQNLGQGPELLIRYENEEAVDDSQLPKDRFSAERLKGVDSTLKIQPAELGDSAVYLCASSLTGSASPLHFGNGTRLTVT.

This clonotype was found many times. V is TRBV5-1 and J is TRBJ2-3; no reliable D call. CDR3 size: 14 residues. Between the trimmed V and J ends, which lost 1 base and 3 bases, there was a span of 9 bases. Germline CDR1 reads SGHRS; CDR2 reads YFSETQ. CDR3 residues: CASSLNSQTDTQYF. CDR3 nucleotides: TGCGCCAGCAGCTTGAATAGCCAGACAGATACGCAGTATTTT. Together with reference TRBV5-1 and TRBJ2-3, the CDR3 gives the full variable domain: KAGVTQTPRYLIKTRGQQVTLSCSPISGHRSVSWYQQTPGQGLQFLFEYFSETQRNKGNFPGRFSGRQFSNSRSEMNVSTLELGDSALYLCASSLNSQTDTQYFGPGTRLTVL.

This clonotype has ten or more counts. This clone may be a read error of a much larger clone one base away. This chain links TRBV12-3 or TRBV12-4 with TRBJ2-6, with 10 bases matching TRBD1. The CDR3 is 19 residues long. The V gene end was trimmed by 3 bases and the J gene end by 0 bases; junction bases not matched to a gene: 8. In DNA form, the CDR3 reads TGTGCCAGCAGTTTCAAGGGGACAGGGGCGAGCTCTGGGGCCAACGTCCTGACTTTC. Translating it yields CASSFKGTGASSGANVLTF.

The CDR3 sequence is CSLRGAGELFF. CDR3 coding DNA: TGCAGCTTGAGGGGTGCCGGGGAGCTGTTTTTT. The chain carries TRBV29-1 and TRBJ2-2; D is perhaps TRBD1 or TRBD2 (5 bases each). Germline V gene data show CDR1 as SQVTM and CDR2 as ANQGSEA. The CDR3 sequence is 11 residues long. Trimming removed 8 bases from V and 6 bases from J, with 10 bases in between.

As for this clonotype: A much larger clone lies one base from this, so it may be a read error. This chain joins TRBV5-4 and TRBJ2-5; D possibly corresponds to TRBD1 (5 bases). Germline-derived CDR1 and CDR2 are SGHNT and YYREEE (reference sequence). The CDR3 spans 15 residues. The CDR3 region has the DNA TGTGCCAGCAGCTTACAGGACACGATCCAAGAGGCCCAGTACTTC. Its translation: CASSLQDTIQEAQYF.

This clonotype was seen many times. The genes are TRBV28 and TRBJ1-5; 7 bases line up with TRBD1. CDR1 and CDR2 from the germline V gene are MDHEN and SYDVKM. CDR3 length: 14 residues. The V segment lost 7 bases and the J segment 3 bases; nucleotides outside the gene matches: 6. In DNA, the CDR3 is TGTGCCAGCACCACAGGGGAATACAATCAGCCCCAGCATTTT. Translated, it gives CASTTGEYNQPQHF.

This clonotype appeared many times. CDR3 residues: CSASPRRGHDQPQHF. CDR3 nucleotide sequence: TGCAGTGCTAGTCCTCGCAGGGGCCACGATCAGCCCCAGCATTTT. The chain employs TRBV20-1 and TRBJ1-5; D perhaps matches TRBD1 (6 bases). Germline V gene data show CDR1 as DFQATT and CDR2 as SNEGSKA (reference sequence). Trimming took 3 bases from V and 5 from J, leaving 17 bases between them. CDR3 length: 15 residues.

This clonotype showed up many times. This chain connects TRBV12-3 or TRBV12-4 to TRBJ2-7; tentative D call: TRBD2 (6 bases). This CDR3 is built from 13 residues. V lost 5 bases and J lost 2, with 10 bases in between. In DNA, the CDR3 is TGTGCCAGCAGTGAGAGACTAGCCTACGAGCAGTACTTC. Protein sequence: CASSERLAYEQYF.

CDR3 nucleotides: TGTGCCTGGAGTGCCCCCGGACAGGGGGAGGCGAGGGGCTACACCTTC. This codes for CAWSAPGQGEARGYTF. The genes are TRBV30 and TRBJ1-2; 10 positions agree with TRBD1. This CDR3 has 16 residues. The trim removed 1 base at V and 8 bases at J, leaving 13 bases unmatched. Germline CDR1 and CDR2: GTSNPN and SVGIG (reference sequence).

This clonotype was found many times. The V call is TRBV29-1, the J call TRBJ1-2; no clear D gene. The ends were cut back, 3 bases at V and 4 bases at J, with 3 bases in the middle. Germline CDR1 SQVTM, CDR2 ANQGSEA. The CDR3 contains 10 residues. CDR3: CSVDGYGYTF. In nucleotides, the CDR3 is TGCAGCGTTGACGGCTATGGCTACACCTTC.

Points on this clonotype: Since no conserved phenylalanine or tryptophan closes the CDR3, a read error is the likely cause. The CDR3 reads CASSKRGQLSNEQFL. The CDR3 DNA reads as TGTGCCAGTAGTAAAAGAGGACAGCTATCGAATGAGCAGTTCCTC. V gene TRBV19 combines with J gene TRBJ2-1; tentative D call: TRBD1 (6 bases). The CDR3 contains 15 residues. CDR1 is LNHDA and CDR2 is SQIVND in the germline V gene (reference sequence). The ends were cut back, 4 bases at V and 7 bases at J, with 17 bases in the middle.

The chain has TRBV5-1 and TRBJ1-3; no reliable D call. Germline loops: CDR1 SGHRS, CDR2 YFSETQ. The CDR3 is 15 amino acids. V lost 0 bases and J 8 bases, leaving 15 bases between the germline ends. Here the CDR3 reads CASSLVDGFGYTIYF. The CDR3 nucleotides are TGCGCCAGCAGCTTGGTTGACGGGTTCGGCTACACCATATATTTT.

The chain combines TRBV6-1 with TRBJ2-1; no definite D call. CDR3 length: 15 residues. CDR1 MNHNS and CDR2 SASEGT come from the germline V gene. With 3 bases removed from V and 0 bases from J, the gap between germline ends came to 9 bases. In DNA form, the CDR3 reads TGTGCCAGCAGTGACCAGGTTAGCTCCTACAATGAGCAGTTCTTC. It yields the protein CASSDQVSSYNEQFF.

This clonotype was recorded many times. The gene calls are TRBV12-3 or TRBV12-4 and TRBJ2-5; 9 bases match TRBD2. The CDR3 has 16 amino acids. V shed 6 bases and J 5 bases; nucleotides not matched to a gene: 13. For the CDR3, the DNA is TGTGCCAGCAGCCCCCTTCGCGGGAGGGGGGGGGAGACCCAGTACTTC. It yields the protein CASSPLRGRGGETQYF.

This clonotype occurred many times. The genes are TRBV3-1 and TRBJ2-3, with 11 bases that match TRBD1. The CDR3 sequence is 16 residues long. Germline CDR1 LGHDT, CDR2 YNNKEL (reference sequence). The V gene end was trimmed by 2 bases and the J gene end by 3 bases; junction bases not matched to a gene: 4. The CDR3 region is CASSQPGQGGTDTQYF. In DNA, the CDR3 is TGTGCCAGCAGCCAACCGGGACAGGGGGGTACAGATACGCAGTATTTT.

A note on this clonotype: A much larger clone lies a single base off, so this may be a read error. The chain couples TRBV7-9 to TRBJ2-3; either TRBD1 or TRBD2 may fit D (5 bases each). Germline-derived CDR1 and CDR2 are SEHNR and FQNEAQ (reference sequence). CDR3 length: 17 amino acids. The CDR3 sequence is CASSTPVGTIGSDPQYF. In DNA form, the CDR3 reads TGTGCCAGCAGCACCCCGGTCGGGACGATTGGTTCAGATCCGCAGTATTTT.

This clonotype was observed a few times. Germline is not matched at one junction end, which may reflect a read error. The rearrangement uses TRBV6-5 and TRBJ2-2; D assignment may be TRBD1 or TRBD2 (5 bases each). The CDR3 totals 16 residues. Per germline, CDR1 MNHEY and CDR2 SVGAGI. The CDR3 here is CASSHSPGPPAGELFF. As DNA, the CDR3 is TGTGCCAGCAGTCACTCGCCGGGACCTCCGGCCGGGGAGCTGTTTTTT.

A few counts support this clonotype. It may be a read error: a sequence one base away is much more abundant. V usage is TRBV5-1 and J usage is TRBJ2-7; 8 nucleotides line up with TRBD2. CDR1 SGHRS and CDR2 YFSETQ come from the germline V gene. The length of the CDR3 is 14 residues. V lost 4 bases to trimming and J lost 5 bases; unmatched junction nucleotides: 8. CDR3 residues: CASSAGTSGDEQYF. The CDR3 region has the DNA TGCGCCAGCAGCGCCGGGACTAGTGGCGACGAGCAGTACTTC.

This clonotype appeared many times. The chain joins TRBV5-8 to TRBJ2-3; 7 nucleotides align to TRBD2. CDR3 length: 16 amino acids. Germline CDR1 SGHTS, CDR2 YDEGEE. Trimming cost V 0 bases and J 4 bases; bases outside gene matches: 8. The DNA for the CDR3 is TGTGCCAGCAGCTTGGCTCTTGGCGGGAGTGCAGATACGCAGTATTTT. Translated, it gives CASSLALGGSADTQYF. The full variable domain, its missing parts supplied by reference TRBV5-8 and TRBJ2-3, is EAGVTQSPTHLIKTRGQQATLRCSPISGHTSVYWYQQALGLGLQFLLWYDEGEERNRGNFPPRFSGRQFPNYSSELNVNALELEDSALYLCASSLALGGSADTQYFGPGTRLTVL.

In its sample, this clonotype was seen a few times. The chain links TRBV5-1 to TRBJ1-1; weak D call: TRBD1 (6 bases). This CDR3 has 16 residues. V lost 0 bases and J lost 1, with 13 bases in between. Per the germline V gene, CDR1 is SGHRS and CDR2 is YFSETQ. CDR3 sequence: CASSLVGGAANTEAFF. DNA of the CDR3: TGCGCCAGCAGCTTGGTGGGGGGGGCCGCGAACACTGAAGCTTTCTTT.

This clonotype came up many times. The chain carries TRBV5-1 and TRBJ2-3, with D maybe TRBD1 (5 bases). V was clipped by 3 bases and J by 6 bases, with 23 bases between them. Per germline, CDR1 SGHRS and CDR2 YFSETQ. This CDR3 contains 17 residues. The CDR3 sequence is CASSSRRFDRGGDTQYF. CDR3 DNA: TGCGCCAGCAGCTCCCGGAGATTCGATAGGGGTGGGGATACGCAGTATTTT.

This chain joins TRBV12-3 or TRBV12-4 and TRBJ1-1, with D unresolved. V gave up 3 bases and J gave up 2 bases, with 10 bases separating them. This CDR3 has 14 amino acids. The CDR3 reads CASSFGLLNTEAFF. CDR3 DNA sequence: TGTGCCAGCAGTTTTGGGCTTTTAAACACTGAAGCTTTCTTT.

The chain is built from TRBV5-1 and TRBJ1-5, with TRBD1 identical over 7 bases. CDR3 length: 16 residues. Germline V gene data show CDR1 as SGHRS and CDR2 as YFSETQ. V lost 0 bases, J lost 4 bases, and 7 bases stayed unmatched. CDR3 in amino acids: CASSLVQGGRNQPQHF. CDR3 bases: TGCGCCAGCAGCTTGGTTCAGGGGGGTAGAAATCAGCCCCAGCATTTT.

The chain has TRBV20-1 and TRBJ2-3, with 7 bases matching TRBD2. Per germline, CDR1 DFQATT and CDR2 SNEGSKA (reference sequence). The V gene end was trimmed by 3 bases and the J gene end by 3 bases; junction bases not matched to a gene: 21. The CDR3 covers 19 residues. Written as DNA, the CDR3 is TGCAGTGCTAGGACGGGGGACGTCCACACCGGGGAGGGAACAGATACGCAGTATTTT. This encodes CSARTGDVHTGEGTDTQYF.

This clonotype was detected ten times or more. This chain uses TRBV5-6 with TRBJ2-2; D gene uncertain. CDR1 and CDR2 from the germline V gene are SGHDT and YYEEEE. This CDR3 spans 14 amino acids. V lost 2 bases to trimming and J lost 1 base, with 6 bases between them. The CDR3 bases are TGTGCCAGCAGCTTTCGGGTGAACACCGGGGAGCTGTTTTTT. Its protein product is CASSFRVNTGELFF.

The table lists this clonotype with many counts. CDR3 sequence: CASQAGVSTDTQYF. The CDR3 nucleotides read TGCGCCAGCCAAGCGGGAGTGAGCACAGATACGCAGTATTTT. The chain recombines TRBV5-1 with TRBJ2-3; 8 nucleotides match TRBD2. V dropped 7 bases and J dropped 0; count of bases not matched to a gene: 4. This CDR3 is built from 14 residues. CDR1 and CDR2 (germline): SGHRS, YFSETQ.